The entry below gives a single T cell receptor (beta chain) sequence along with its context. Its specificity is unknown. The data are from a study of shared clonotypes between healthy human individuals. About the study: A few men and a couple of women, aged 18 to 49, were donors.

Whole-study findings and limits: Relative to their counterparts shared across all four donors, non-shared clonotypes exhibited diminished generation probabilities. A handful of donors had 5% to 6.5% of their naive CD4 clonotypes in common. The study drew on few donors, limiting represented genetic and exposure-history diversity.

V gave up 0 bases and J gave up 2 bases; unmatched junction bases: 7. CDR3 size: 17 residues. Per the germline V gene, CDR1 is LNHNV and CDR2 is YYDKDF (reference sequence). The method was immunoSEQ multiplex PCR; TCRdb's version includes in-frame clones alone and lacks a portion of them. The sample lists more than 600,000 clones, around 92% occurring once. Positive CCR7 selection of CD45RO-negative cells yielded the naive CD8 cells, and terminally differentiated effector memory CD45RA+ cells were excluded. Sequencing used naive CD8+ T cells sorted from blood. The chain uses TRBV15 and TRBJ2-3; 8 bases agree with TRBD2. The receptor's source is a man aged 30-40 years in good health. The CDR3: CATSREDLTSATDTQYF. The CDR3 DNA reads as TGTGCCACCAGCAGAGAAGATTTGACTAGCGCCACAGATACGCAGTATTTT.